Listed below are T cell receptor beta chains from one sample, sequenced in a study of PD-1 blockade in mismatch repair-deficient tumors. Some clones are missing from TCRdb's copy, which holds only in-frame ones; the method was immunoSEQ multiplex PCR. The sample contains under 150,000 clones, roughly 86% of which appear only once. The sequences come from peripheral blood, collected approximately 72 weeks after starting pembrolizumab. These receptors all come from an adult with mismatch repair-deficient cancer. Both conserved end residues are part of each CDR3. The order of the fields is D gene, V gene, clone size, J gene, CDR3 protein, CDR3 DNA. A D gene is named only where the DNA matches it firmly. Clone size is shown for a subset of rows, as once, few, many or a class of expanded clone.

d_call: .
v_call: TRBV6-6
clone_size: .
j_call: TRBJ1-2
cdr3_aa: CASSYSRRGTNGYTF
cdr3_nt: TGTGCCAGCAGTTACTCGAGAAGAGGGACGAATGGCTACACCTTC

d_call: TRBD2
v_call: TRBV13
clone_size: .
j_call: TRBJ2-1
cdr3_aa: CASQSSPAGVGDGYNEQFF
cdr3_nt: TGTGCCTCCCAATCATCGCCCGCGGGGGTAGGGGATGGATACAATGAGCAGTTCTTC

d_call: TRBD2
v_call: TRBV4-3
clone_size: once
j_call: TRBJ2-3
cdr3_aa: CASSQDDPSGMEDTQYF
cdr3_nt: TGCGCCAGCAGCCAAGACGACCCTAGCGGGATGGAGGATACGCAGTATTTT

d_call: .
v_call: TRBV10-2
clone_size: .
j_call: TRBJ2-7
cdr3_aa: CASSDAGGYEQYF
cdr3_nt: TGCGCCAGCAGTGATGCCGGGGGCTACGAGCAGTACTTC

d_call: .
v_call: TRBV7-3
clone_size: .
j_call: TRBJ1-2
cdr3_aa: CASSPVAGEANYGYTF
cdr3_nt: TGTGCCAGCAGCCCGGTAGCCGGGGAAGCTAACTATGGCTACACCTTC

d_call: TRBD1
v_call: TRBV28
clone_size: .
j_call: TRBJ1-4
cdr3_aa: CASSLGPNRGRPEKLFF
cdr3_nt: TGTGCCAGCAGTTTAGGTCCCAACAGGGGTAGGCCTGAAAAACTGTTTTTT

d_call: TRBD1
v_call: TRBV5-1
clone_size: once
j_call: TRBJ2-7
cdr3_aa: CASSEDRGYEQYF
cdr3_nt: TGCGCCAGCAGCGAAGACAGGGGGTACGAGCAGTACTTC

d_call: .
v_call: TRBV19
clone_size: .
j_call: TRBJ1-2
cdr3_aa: CASSPWDRLYGYTF
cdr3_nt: TGTGCCAGTAGTCCATGGGACCGTCTCTACGGCTACACCTTC

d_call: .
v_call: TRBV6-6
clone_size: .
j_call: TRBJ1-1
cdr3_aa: CASKETGRTEAFF
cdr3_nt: TGTGCCAGCAAGGAAACAGGGCGGACTGAAGCTTTCTTT

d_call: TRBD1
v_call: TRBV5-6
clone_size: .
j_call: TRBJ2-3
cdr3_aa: CASSPRSPTGEYF
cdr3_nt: TGTGCCAGCAGCCCGCGATCTCCGACAGGGGAGTATTTT

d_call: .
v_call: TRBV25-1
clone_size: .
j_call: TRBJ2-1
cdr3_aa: CASSEYRVGYNEQFF
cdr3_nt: TGTGCCAGCAGTGAGTATAGGGTTGGCTACAATGAGCAGTTCTTC

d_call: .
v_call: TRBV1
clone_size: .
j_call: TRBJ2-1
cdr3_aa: CTSSQGFPPSPGRNEQFF
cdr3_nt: TGCACCAGCAGCCAAGGATTCCCCCCAAGCCCGGGGAGGAATGAGCAGTTCTTC

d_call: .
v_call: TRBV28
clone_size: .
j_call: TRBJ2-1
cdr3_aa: CASSREDPYNEQFF
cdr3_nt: TGTGCCAGCAGTCGAGAGGACCCATACAATGAGCAGTTCTTC

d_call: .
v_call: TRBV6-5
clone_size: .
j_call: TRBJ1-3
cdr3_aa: CASSYHLGLSGNTIYF
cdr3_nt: TGTGCCAGCAGTTACCACCTGGGTCTCTCTGGAAACACCATATATTTT

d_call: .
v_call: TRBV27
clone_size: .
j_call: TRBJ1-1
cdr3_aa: CASRITGNTEAFF
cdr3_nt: TGTGCCAGCAGAATAACAGGGAACACTGAAGCTTTCTTT

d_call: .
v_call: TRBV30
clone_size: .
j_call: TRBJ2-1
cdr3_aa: CAWTQQVSYNEQFF
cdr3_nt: TGTGCCTGGACTCAGCAAGTTAGTTACAATGAGCAGTTCTTC

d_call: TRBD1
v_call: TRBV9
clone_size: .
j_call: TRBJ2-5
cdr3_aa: CASSVGTGGGETQYF
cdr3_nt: TGTGCCAGCAGCGTAGGGACAGGGGGCGGAGAGACCCAGTACTTC

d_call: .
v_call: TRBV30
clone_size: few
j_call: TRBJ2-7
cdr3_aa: CAWSVGGRAIDEQYF
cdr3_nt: TGTGCCTGGAGTGTAGGGGGGAGGGCCATCGACGAGCAGTACTTC

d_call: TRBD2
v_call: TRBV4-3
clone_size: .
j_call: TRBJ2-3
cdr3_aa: CASSQDAIGLAGGNTQYF
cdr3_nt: TGCGCCAGCAGCCAAGATGCGATCGGGCTAGCGGGAGGAAATACGCAGTATTTT

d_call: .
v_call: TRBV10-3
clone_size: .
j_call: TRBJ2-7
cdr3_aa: CAISSLLASGVSYEQYF
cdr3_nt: TGTGCCATCAGCTCCCTGCTAGCTTCGGGGGTCTCCTACGAGCAGTACTTC

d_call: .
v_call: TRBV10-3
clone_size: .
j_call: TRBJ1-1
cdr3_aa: CAISESWGPNTEAFF
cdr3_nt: TGTGCCATCAGTGAGTCATGGGGCCCGAACACTGAAGCTTTCTTT

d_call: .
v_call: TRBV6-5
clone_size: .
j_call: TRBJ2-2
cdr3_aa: CASSYSGLGELFF
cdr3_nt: TGTGCCAGCAGTTACTCAGGGTTGGGGGAGCTGTTTTTT

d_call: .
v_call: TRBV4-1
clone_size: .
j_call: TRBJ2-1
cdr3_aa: CASSQSPVGSYNEQFF
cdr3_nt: TGCGCCAGCAGCCAATCCCCAGTAGGTAGCTACAATGAGCAGTTCTTC

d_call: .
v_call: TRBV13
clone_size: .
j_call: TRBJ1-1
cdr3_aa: CASSLERNTEAFF
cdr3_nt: TGTGCCAGCAGCTTAGAGAGGAACACTGAAGCTTTCTTT

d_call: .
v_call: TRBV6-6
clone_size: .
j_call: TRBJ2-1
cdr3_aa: CASSWVRVGEQFF
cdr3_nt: TGTGCCAGCAGCTGGGTAAGGGTAGGTGAGCAGTTCTTC

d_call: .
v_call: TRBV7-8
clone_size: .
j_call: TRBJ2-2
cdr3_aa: CASSLLGLGDYNTGELFF
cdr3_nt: TGTGCCAGCAGCTTGCTCGGGTTGGGTGACTATAACACCGGGGAGCTGTTTTTT

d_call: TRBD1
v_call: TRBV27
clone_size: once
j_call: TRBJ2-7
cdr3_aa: CASRVGTGVGLVGYEQYF
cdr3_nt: TGTGCCAGCAGGGTGGGGACAGGGGTAGGTCTTGTCGGCTACGAGCAGTACTTC

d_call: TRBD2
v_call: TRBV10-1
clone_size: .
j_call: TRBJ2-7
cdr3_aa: CASSESVGLDTTKQYF
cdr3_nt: TGCGCCAGCAGTGAGAGCGTGGGACTAGATACTACGAAGCAGTACTTC

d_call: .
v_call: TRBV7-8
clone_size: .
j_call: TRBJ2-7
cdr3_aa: CASSLESAYEQYF
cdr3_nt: TGTGCCAGCAGCTTAGAGAGCGCCTACGAGCAGTACTTC

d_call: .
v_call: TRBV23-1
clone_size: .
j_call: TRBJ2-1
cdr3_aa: CASSQSPRDQSYNEQFF
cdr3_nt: TGCGCCAGCAGTCAATCGCCGCGGGATCAGTCCTACAATGAGCAGTTCTTC

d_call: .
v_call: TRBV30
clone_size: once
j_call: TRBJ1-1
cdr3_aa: CAWSLGTEAFF
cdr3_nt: TGTGCCTGGAGTTTAGGCACTGAAGCTTTCTTT

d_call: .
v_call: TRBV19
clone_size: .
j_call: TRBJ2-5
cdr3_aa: CASSTSGGETQYF
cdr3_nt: TGTGCCAGTAGTACCTCAGGGGGGGAGACCCAGTACTTC

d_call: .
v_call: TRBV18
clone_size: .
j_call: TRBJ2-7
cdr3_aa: CASSPQRDSYEQYF
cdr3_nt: TGTGCCAGCTCACCACAAAGGGACTCCTACGAGCAGTACTTC

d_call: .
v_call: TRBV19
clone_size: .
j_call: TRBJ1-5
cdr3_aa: CASSSETAQFNQPQHF
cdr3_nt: TGTGCCAGTAGTTCGGAGACAGCCCAGTTCAATCAGCCCCAGCATTTT

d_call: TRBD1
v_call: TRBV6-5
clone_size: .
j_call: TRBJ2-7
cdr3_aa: CASSPGTGSTYEQYF
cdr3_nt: TGTGCCAGCAGTCCCGGGACAGGGAGCACCTACGAGCAGTACTTC

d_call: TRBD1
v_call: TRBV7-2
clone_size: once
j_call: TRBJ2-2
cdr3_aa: CASSRTGGDTGELFF
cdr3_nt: TGTGCCAGCAGCCGGACAGGGGGTGACACCGGGGAGCTGTTTTTT

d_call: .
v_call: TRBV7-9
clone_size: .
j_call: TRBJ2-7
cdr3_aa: CASRQFPGPAYEQYF
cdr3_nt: TGTGCCAGCAGACAGTTCCCGGGACCAGCTTACGAGCAGTACTTC

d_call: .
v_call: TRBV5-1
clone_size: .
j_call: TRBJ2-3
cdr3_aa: CASRTQGEGTDTQYF
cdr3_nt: TGCGCCAGCAGGACCCAGGGGGAGGGGACAGATACGCAGTATTTT

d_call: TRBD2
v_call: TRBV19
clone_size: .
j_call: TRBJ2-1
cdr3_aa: CASSSSGEQFF
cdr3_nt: TGTGCCAGTAGTTCTAGCGGTGAGCAGTTCTTC

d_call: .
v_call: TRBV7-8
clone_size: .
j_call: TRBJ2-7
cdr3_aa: CASSRTPGPYEQYF
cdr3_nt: TGTGCCAGCAGCAGGACGCCGGGGCCCTACGAGCAGTACTTC

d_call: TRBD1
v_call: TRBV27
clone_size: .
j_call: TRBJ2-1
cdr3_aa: CASRMTGGGRNEQFF
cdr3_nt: TGTGCCAGCAGGATGACAGGGGGCGGAAGGAATGAGCAGTTCTTC

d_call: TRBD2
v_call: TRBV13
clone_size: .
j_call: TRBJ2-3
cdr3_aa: CASSATGLAGSTDTQYF
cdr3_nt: TGTGCCAGCAGCGCCACAGGACTAGCGGGAAGCACAGATACGCAGTATTTT

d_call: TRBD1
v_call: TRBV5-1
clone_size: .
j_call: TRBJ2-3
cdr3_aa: CASSFGTGDRHTQYF
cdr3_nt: TGCGCCAGCAGCTTCGGGACAGGGGATAGGCATACGCAGTATTTT

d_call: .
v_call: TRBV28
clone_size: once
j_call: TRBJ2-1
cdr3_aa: CASTPVEGVINEQFF
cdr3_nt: TGTGCCAGCACGCCGGTTGAGGGAGTTATCAATGAGCAGTTCTTC

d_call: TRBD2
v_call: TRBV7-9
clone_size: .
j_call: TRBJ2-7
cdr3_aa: CASSQIREGRLSEQYF
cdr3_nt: TGTGCCAGCAGCCAAATCCGGGAGGGCCGGTTGAGCGAGCAGTACTTC

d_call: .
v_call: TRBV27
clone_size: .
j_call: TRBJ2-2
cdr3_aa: CASSTRRANTGELFF
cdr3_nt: TGTGCCAGCAGCACCAGGCGGGCGAACACCGGGGAGCTGTTTTTT

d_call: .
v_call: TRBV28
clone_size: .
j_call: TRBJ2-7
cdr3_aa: CASSQEQGPEQYF
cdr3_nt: TGTGCCAGCAGCCAAGAGCAGGGTCCCGAGCAGTACTTC

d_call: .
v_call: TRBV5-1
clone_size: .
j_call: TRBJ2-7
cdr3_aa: CASSLDRGPSYEQYF
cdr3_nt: TGCGCCAGCAGCTTGGATAGGGGACCCTCCTACGAGCAGTACTTC

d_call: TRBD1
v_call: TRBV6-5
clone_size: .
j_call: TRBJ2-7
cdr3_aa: CASSRDRGYEQYF
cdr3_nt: TGTGCCAGCAGCCGGGACAGGGGCTACGAGCAGTACTTC

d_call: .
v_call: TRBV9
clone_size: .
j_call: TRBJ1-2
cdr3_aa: CASSAVPTGQLGSYTF
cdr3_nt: TGTGCCAGCAGCGCGGTTCCGACTGGGCAGCTAGGCAGCTACACCTTC

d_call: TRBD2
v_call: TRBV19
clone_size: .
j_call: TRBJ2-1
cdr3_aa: CASSTRAGGAYNEQFF
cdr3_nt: TGTGCCAGTAGTACCAGAGCGGGAGGGGCCTACAATGAGCAGTTCTTC

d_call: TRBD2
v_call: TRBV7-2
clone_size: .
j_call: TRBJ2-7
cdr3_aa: CASSSHSGPSSYEQYF
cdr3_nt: TGTGCCAGCAGCTCACATAGCGGGCCGAGCTCCTACGAGCAGTACTTC

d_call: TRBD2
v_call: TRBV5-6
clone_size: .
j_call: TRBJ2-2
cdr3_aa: CASSSGLAGGYDTGELFF
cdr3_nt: TGTGCCAGCAGCTCCGGACTAGCGGGAGGGTATGACACCGGGGAGCTGTTTTTT

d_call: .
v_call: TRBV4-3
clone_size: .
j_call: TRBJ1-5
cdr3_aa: CASSQGLPNQPQHF
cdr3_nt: TGCGCCAGCAGCCAAGGACTGCCCAATCAGCCCCAGCATTTT